The sequence of this T cell receptor (beta chain) was determined in a study of T cells expressing NK-cell markers. Across the whole study: Obtained from sorted CD3+CD56+NKG2C+, CD3+CD56+NKG2C- and CD3+CD56-NKG2C+ T cells were the TCR beta repertoires.

TCRdb reprocessed the 5' RACE reads and stores each CDR3 protein as one record, lacking DNA. The sample has about 550,000 distinct CDR3 sequences; the top ten hold roughly 3.5%. On this clonotype itself: Its target is not known.

Overall study results and limits: The share of CD8+ T cells held by dominant NKG2C+ clonotypes was roughly 1.0-8% in about six donors. The CD3+CD56-NKG2C+ fraction was also led by these clonotypes in a few donors.

The clonotype was recovered from a man aged 18 to 35 in good health. The source material was blood T cells: a sorted CD56 or NKG2C T cell subset, CD4+ or CD8+ T cells, or bulk PBMC T cells (not recorded which).

The CDR3 sequence is CASSASTWDPNQPQHF. The V gene is TRBV11-2, the J gene TRBJ1-5; no DNA is available, so the TRBD1 call from TCRdb remains unchecked. Germline CDR1 SGHAT, CDR2 FQNNGV. The CDR3 is 16 amino acids.